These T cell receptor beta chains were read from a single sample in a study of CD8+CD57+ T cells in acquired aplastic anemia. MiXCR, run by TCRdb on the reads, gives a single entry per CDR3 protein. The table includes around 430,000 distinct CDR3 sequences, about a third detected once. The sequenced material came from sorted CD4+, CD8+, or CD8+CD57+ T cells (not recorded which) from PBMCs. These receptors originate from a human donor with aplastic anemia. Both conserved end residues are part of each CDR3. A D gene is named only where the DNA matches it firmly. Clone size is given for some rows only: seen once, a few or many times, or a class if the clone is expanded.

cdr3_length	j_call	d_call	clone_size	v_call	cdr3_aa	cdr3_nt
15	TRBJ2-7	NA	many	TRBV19	CASSVSGLDPYEQYF	TGTGCCAGTAGTGTCTCGGGACTCGACCCCTACGAGCAGTACTTC
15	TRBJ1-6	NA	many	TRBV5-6	CASSADKWGNSPLHF	TGTGCCAGCAGCGCCGATAAGTGGGGTAATTCACCCCTCCACTTT
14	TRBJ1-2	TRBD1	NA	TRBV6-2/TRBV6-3	CASSSRTGGYGYTF	TGTGCCAGCAGCTCCCGGACAGGGGGCTATGGCTACACCTTC
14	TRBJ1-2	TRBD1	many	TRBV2	CASSYRDRAGGYTF	TGTGCCAGCAGTTACCGGGACAGGGCGGGAGGCTACACCTTC
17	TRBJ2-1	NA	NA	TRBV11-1	CASSGGGRPLFYNEQFF	TGTGCCAGCAGCGGAGGGGGGAGGCCACTCTTTTACAATGAGCAGTTCTTC
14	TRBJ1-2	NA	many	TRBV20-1	CSANLGSPNYGYTF	TGCAGTGCTAATTTGGGCAGTCCTAACTATGGCTACACCTTC
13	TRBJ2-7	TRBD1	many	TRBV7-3	CASSPVDRDEQYF	TGTGCCAGCAGCCCTGTGGACAGGGACGAGCAGTACTTC
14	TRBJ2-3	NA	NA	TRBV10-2	CASSESWFADTQYF	TGCGCCAGCAGTGAGTCCTGGTTTGCAGATACGCAGTATTTT
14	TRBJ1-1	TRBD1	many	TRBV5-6	CASSLGRGRTEAFF	TGTGCCAGCAGCTTGGGCAGGGGGCGAACTGAAGCTTTCTTT
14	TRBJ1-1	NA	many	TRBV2	CASSGGRMNTEAFF	TGTGCCAGCAGTGGAGGACGGATGAACACTGAAGCTTTCTTT
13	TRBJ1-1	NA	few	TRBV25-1	CASSATSISEAFF	TGTGCCAGCAGTGCGACAAGCATAAGCGAAGCTTTCTTT
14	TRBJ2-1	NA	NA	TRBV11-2	CASSLPSAYNEQFF	TGTGCCAGCAGCTTACCTAGCGCCTACAATGAGCAGTTCTTC
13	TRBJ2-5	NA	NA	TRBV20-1	CSASHTSQETQYF	TGCAGTGCTAGTCACACTTCTCAAGAGACCCAGTACTTC
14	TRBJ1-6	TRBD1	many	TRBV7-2	CASSWGTGGSPLHF	TGTGCCAGCAGCTGGGGGACAGGGGGTTCACCCCTCCACTTT
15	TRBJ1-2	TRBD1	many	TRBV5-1	CASSLTTGGNYGYTF	TGCGCCAGCAGCTTAACGACAGGGGGCAACTATGGCTACACCTTC
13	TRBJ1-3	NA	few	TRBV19	CASRHSSGNTIYF	TGTGCCAGTCGTCATTCTTCTGGAAACACCATATATTTT
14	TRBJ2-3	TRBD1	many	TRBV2	CASKGALSTDTQYF	TGTGCCAGCAAGGGGGCTCTTAGCACAGATACGCAGTATTTT
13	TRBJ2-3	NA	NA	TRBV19	CASKQPPTDTQYF	TGTGCCAGTAAGCAGCCACCCACAGATACGCAGTATTTT
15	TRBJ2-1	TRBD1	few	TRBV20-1	CSAREPGQNYNEQFF	TGCAGTGCTAGAGAACCGGGACAGAACTACAATGAGCAGTTCTTC
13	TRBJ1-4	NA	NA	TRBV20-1	CSAPGATNEKLFF	TGCAGCGCGCCGGGGGCAACTAATGAAAAACTGTTTTTT
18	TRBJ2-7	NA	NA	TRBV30	CAWSVRSLPSHHAYEQYF	TGTGCCTGGAGTGTAAGAAGTCTACCCTCCCATCACGCGTACGAGCAGTACTTC
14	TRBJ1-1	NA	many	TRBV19	CASSRDWTNTEAFF	TGTGCCAGTAGTAGGGACTGGACGAACACTGAAGCTTTCTTT
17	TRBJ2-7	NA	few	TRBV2	CASSEGSGPKFSYEQYF	TGTGCCAGCAGTGAAGGTAGCGGACCCAAATTCTCCTACGAGCAGTACTTC
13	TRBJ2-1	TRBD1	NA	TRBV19	CASSMRDRGEQFF	TGTGCCAGTAGTATGAGGGACAGGGGTGAGCAGTTCTTC
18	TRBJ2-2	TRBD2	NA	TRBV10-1	CASSVHLEVAGKGGELFF	TGCGCCAGCAGTGTCCATCTCGAGGTAGCGGGGAAGGGCGGGGAGCTGTTTTTT
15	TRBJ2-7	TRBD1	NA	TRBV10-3	CAIRGTVSSSYEQYF	TGTGCCATCAGGGGGACAGTAAGTAGTTCCTACGAGCAGTACTTC
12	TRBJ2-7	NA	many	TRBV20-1	CSASAEYYEQYF	TGCAGTGCTAGCGCAGAATACTACGAGCAGTACTTC
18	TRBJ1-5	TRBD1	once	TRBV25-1	CASSLTGTGGFGSRPQHF	TGTGCCAGCAGTCTCACCGGGACAGGGGGTTTCGGCTCACGGCCCCAGCATTTT